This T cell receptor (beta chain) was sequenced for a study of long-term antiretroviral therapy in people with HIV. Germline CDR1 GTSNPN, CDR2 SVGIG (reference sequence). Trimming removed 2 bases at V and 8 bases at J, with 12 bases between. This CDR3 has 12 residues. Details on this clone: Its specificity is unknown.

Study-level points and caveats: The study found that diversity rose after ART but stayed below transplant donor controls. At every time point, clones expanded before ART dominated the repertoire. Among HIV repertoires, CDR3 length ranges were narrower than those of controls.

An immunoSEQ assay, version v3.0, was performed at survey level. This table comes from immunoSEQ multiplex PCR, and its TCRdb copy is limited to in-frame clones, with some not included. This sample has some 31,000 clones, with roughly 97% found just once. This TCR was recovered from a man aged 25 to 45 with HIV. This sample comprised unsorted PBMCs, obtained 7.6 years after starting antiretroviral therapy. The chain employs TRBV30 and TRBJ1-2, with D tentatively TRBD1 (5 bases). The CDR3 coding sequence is TGTGCCTGGAGTTCGGGGGGTTGGGGCTACACCTTC. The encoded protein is CAWSSGGWGYTF. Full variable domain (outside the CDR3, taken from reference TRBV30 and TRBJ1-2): SQTIHQWPATLVQPVGSPLSLECTVEGTSNPNLYWYRQAAGRGLQLLFYSVGIGQISSEVPQNLSASRPQDRQFILSSKKLLLSDSGFYLCAWSSGGWGYTFGSGTRLTVV.